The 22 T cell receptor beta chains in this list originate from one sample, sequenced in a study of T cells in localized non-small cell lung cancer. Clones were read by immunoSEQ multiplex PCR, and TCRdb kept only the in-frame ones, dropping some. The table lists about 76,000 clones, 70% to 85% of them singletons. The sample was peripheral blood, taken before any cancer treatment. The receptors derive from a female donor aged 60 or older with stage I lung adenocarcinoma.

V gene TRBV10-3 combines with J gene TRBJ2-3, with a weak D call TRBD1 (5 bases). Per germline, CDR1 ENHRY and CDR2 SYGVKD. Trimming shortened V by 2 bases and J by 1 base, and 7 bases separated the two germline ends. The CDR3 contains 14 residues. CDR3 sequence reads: CAISEGRGTDTQYF. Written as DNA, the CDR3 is TGTGCCATCAGTGAGGGCAGGGGCACAGATACGCAGTATTTT.

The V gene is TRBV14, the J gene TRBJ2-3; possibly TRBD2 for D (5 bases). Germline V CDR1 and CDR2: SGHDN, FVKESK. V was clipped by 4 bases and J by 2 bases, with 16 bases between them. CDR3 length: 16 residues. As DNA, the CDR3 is TGTGCCAGCAGCCGAAACTCACCCCGGGACACAGATACGCAGTATTTT. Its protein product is CASSRNSPRDTDTQYF.

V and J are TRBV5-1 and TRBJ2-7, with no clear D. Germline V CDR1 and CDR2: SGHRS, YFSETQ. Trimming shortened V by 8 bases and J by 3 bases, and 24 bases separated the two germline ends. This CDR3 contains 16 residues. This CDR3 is CARKSTPSCAIYEQYF. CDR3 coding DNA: TGCGCCAGAAAATCCACCCCCTCATGTGCAATCTACGAGCAGTACTTC.

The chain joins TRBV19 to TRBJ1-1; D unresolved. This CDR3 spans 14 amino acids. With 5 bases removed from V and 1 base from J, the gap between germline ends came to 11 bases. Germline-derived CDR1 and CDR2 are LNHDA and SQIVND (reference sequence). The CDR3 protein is CASSLRPQNTEAFF. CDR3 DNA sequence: TGTGCCAGTAGTCTAAGACCGCAGAACACTGAAGCTTTCTTT.

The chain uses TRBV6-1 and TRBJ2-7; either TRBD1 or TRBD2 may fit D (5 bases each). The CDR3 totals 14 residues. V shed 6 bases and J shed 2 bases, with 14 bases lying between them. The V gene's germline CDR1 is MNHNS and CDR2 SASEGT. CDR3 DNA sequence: TGTGCCAGCAGGAGGGGTACAGTGCCCTACGAGCAGTACTTC. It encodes CASRRGTVPYEQYF.

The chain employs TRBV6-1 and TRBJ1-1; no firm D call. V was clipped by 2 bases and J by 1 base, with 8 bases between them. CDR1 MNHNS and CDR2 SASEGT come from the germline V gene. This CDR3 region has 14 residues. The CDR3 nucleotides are TGTGCCAGCAGTGAAAGGGTGGGGAACACTGAAGCTTTCTTT. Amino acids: CASSERVGNTEAFF.

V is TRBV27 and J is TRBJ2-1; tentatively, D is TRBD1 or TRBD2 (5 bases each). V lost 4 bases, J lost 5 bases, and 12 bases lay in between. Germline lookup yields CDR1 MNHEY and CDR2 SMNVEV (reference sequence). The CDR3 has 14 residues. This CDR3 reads CASSSSGPHNEQFF. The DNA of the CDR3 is TGTGCCAGCAGTTCCTCGGGGCCACACAATGAGCAGTTCTTC.

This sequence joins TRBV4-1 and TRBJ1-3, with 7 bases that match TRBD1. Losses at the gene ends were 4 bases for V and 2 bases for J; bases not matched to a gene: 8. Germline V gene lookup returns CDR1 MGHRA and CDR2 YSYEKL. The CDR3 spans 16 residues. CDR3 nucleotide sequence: TGCGCCAGCAGCCTCACAGGGGTCCTAACTGGAAACACCATATATTTT. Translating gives CASSLTGVLTGNTIYF.

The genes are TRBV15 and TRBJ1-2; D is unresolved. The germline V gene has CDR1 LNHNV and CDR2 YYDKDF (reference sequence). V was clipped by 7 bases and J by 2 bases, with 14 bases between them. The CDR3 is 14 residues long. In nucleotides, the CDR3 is TGTGCCACCACCGAAGGTTGGGGAAACTATGGCTACACCTTC. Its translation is CATTEGWGNYGYTF.

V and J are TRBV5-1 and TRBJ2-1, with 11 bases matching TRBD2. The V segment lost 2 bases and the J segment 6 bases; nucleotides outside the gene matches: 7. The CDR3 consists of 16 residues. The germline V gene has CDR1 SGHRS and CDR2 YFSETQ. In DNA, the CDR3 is TGCGCCAGCAGCTTCGCGACTAGCGGGGACCCCAATGAGCAGTTCTTC. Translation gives CASSFATSGDPNEQFF.

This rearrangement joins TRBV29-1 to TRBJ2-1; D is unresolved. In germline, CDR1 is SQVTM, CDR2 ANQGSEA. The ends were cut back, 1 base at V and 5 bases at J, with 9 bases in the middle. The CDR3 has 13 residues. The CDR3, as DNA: TGCAGCGTTGAAGGGGTACGCGACAATGAGCAGTTCTTC. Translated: CSVEGVRDNEQFF.

CDR3 nucleotide sequence: TGTGCCAGCAGCCGACAGGCTCCGAACACCGGGGAGCTGTTTTTT. It encodes CASSRQAPNTGELFF. V usage is TRBV11-2 and J usage is TRBJ2-2; the D gene is possibly TRBD1 (6 bases). The CDR3 spans 15 residues. Germline lookup yields CDR1 SGHAT and CDR2 FQNNGV. V was pared by 5 bases and J by 0 bases, with 10 bases between.

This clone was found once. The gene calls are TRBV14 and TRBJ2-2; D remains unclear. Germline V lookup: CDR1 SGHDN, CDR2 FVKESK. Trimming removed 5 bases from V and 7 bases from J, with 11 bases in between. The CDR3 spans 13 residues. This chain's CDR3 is CASSEHRNGELFF. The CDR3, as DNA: TGTGCCAGCAGCGAACACCGGAACGGGGAGCTGTTTTTT.

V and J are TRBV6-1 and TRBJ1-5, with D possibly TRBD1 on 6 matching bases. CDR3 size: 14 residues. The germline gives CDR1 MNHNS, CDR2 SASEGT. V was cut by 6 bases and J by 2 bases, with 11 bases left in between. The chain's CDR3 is CASRGAGGNQPQHF. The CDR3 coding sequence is TGTGCCAGCAGGGGGGCAGGGGGCAATCAGCCCCAGCATTTT.

CDR3 protein: CASSPPPRAGGPRYEQYF. The CDR3 DNA sequence: TGTGCCAGCAGTCCCCCCCCGAGGGCGGGGGGACCACGCTACGAGCAGTACTTC. The chain has TRBV28 and TRBJ2-7; 8 positions agree with TRBD2. Germline CDR1 reads MDHEN; CDR2 reads SYDVKM. J lost 3 bases, V lost 5 bases, and 18 bases had no gene match. The length of the CDR3 is 18 residues.

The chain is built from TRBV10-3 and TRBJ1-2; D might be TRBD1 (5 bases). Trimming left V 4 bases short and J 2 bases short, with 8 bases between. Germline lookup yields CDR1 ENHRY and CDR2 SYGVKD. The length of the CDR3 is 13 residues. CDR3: CAISGGQNYGYTF. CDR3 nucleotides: TGTGCCATCAGTGGGGGCCAGAACTATGGCTACACCTTC.

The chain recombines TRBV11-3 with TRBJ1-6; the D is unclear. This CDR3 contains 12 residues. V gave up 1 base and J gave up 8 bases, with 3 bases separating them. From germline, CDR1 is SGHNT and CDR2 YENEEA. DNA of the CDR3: TGTGCCAGCAGCTTAGGGTATTCACCCCTCCACTTT. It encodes CASSLGYSPLHF.

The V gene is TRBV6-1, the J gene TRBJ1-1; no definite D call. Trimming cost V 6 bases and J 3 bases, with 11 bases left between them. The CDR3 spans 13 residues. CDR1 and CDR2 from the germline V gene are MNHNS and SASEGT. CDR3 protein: CASRGRGHTEAFF. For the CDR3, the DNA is TGTGCCAGCAGGGGTCGTGGGCACACTGAAGCTTTCTTT.

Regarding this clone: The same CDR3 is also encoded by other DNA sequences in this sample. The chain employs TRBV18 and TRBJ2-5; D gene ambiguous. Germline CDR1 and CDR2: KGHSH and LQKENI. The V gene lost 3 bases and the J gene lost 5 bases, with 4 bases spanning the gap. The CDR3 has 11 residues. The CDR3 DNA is TGTGCCAGCTCACCTCGGGAGACCCAGTACTTC. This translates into CASSPRETQYF.

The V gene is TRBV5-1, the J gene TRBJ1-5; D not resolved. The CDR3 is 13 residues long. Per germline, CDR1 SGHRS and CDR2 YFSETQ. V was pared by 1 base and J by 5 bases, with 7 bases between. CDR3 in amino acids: CASSLFPDQPQHF. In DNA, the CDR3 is TGCGCCAGCAGCTTGTTCCCCGATCAGCCCCAGCATTTT.

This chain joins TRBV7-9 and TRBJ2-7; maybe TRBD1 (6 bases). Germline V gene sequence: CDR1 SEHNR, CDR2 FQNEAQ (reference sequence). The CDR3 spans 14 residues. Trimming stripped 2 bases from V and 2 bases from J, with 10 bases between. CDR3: CASSLQGGAYEQYF. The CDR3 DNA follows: TGTGCCAGCAGCTTACAAGGGGGTGCCTACGAGCAGTACTTC.

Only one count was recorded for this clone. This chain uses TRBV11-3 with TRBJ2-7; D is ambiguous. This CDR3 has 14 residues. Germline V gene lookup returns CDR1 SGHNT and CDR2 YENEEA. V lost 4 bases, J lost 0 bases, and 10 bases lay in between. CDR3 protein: CASSSTVFSYEQYF. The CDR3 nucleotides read TGTGCCAGCAGCTCCACAGTATTCTCCTACGAGCAGTACTTC.